The following is a T cell receptor beta chain sequence with its context. After extraction with the RNeasy kit, about 0.5 to 1 ug of the RNA was reverse transcribed using random hexamers. TCRdb independently ran MiXCR on the immunoSEQ multiplex PCR reads; one entry per CDR3 protein. The data show about 83,000 distinct CDR3 sequences, approximately 96% seen once. This sample stems from a study of CD8 T cells in Susac syndrome. This CDR3 is 18 amino acids long. Germline loops: CDR1 MNHEY, CDR2 SVGAGI. V shed 0 bases, J shed 8 bases, and the junction held 16 bases outside the gene matches. This clonotype was sampled from a human donor with Susac syndrome. The sequencing sample was made of CD8+ T cells from PBMCs. The chain links TRBV6-5 to TRBJ1-2, with 9 bases lining up with TRBD1. The CDR3 DNA reads as TGTGCCAGCAGTTACTCGGGTGACAGGGGGATTCCGGAGCGCGGCTACACCTTC. This translates into CASSYSGDRGIPERGYTF.